This T cell receptor beta chain was sequenced in a study of blood T cell repertoires in COVID-19. Looking at the study overall: Samples came from the United States, Italy and Spain, spanning acute and convalescent COVID-19. T cells, B-cell-depleted T cells, or PBMCs supplied cDNA or gDNA.

This clone was observed a handful of times. In the original processing: Cell counts per sample came from amplifying reference gene primers. Measured with immunoSEQ multiplex PCR; TCRdb has only the in-frame clones, and not every one. V and J calls and clone size come straight from that table; D and trimming were deduced from the DNA. The sample holds roughly 120,000 clones, about 79% seen once. The germline gives CDR1 SGHRS, CDR2 YFSETQ. The CDR3 extends over 14 amino acids. Trimming took off 3 bases at V and 0 bases at J, with 9 bases between the two ends. The rearrangement uses TRBV5-1 and TRBJ1-1, with D possibly being TRBD1 (6 bases). The clonotype was recovered from a woman aged 80 or over with active or convalescent COVID-19. Sequencing input: peripheral blood. Here the CDR3 reads CASSSGQMNTEAFF. CDR3 sequence (DNA): TGCGCCAGCAGCTCGGGACAAATGAACACTGAAGCTTTCTTT.